The clone carrying this T cell receptor beta chain was detected ten times or more. Its target is not known. The CDR3 runs to 11 residues. V lost 7 bases and J 7 bases, leaving 11 bases between the germline ends. Germline CDR1 MNHNS, CDR2 SASEGT. This record comes from a study of T cells in Graves' hyperthyroidism and ophthalmopathy. Across the whole study: The blood sample was taken at first diagnosis, before treatment began. General study findings and limits: Most thyroid clonotypes with frequency above 0.001 were detected in blood.

It was RNA transcripts that yielded the amplified TCR beta CDR3 regions. Using the HTBI primer set, a first-round RT-PCR was run on the TCR CDR3. TCRdb recomputed calls from the multiplex PCR reads with MiXCR, one row per CDR3 protein. This table holds around 210,000 distinct CDR3 sequences, about a sixth found once. Over 18 months, lack of ophthalmopathy progression marked Graves' hyperthyroidism as stable. Together with thyroid ultrasound, orbital computed tomography, serum thyroxine and TRAb, clinical symptoms were used for diagnoses. V is TRBV6-1 and J is TRBJ2-7, with D tentatively TRBD2 (5 bases). The TCR sequence derives from a woman aged 45-65 years with Graves' hyperthyroidism. The sequencing input was blood. In DNA form, the CDR3 reads TGTGCCAGCACTATCCGAGGGGAGCAGTACTTC. It codes for CASTIRGEQYF.